One sample yielded the 12 T cell receptor beta chains listed below, sequenced in a study of Graves' ophthalmopathy and Graves' hyperthyroidism. From RNA, the CDR3 regions of TCR beta chains were amplified and sequenced. The workflow started with a first-round RT-PCR run with HTBI primers and then moved on to a second-round multiplex PCR. TCRdb fed the multiplex PCR reads into MiXCR, producing one record per CDR3 protein. This sample has around 1.1 million distinct CDR3 sequences, with about 40% found just once. The source material was peripheral blood or thyroid tissue (not recorded which). Every receptor here comes from an adult man with Graves' hyperthyroidism.

This clonotype was seen ten or more times. The chain joins TRBV5-1 to TRBJ2-7; D not resolved. This CDR3 comprises 12 residues. With 5 bases removed from V and 3 bases from J, the gap between germline ends came to 9 bases. The germline V gene has CDR1 SGHRS and CDR2 YFSETQ. CDR3 DNA sequence: TGCGCCAGCAGAGGTTCCGGCTACGAGCAGTACTTC. Protein: CASRGSGYEQYF. The whole variable domain, remainder taken from reference TRBV5-1 and TRBJ2-7, is KAGVTQTPRYLIKTRGQQVTLSCSPISGHRSVSWYQQTPGQGLQFLFEYFSETQRNKGNFPGRFSGRQFSNSRSEMNVSTLELGDSALYLCASRGSGYEQYFGPGTRLTVT.

The rearrangement links TRBV20-1 to TRBJ1-1; D ambiguous. Germline V gene data show CDR1 as DFQATT and CDR2 as SNEGSKA (reference sequence). Trimming pared 6 bases from V and 1 base from J, leaving 15 bases between. This CDR3 has 14 residues. The CDR3: CSAPEGRTNTEAFF. As DNA, the CDR3 is TGCAGTGCCCCCGAAGGACGGACGAACACTGAAGCTTTCTTT.

This clonotype was picked up a small number of times. CDR3 nucleotide sequence: TGTGCCAGCAGTTTAGGCAGGGTGTTATCGGGCTACACCTTC. It encodes CASSLGRVLSGYTF. The chain couples TRBV12-3 or TRBV12-4 to TRBJ1-2, with a tentative D call TRBD1 (5 bases). The CDR3 covers 14 residues. V dropped 1 base and J dropped 8 bases, with 14 bases sitting between them.

This clonotype has a count of ten or more. The chain is built from TRBV9 and TRBJ1-1; the D gene is possibly TRBD1 (6 bases). Trimming took off 0 bases at V and 4 bases at J, with 19 bases between the two ends. This CDR3 has 17 residues. CDR1 and CDR2 (germline): SGDLS, YYNGEE. CDR3 loop: CASSVEGGLTLGTEAFF. CDR3 sequence (DNA): TGTGCCAGCAGCGTAGAGGGGGGGCTGACTTTAGGCACTGAAGCTTTCTTT.

The V call is TRBV7-2, the J call TRBJ1-1, with D perhaps matching TRBD1 (6 bases). CDR1 is SGHTA and CDR2 is FQGNSA in the germline V gene. This CDR3 contains 16 residues. V gave up 7 bases and J gave up 5 bases, with 23 bases separating them. The CDR3 nucleotides read TGTGCCAGCAACTCATCGGGGGGGGGCTCGAGGACTGAAGCTTTCTTT. As protein: CASNSSGGGSRTEAFF.

This clonotype was counted between two and nine times. The rearrangement uses TRBV5-8 and TRBJ2-5; possible D gene TRBD1, 6 bases. Per the germline V gene, CDR1 is SGHTS and CDR2 is YDEGEE. Trimming removed 1 base at V and 2 bases at J, with 15 bases between. The CDR3 consists of 16 residues. The CDR3 region has the DNA TGTGCCAGCAGCTTGCCTCCACAGGGTGGACAAGAGACCCAGTACTTC. It translates to CASSLPPQGGQETQYF.

This clonotype was counted ten times or more. V and J are TRBV20-1 and TRBJ1-1; D unresolved. The V and J ends lost 6 bases and 3 bases respectively, with 14 bases between them. The germline V gene encodes CDR1 DFQATT and CDR2 SNEGSKA (reference sequence). This CDR3 spans 13 amino acids. The DNA of the CDR3 is TGCAGTGCCGATCTTTGGGCTGACACTGAAGCTTTCTTT. This translates into CSADLWADTEAFF.

This clonotype appeared many times. This chain uses TRBV7-2 with TRBJ2-7; D is ambiguous. The CDR3 loop spans 14 amino acids. CDR1 and CDR2 (germline): SGHTA, FQGNSA. V gave up 2 bases and J gave up 2 bases, with 10 bases separating them. The CDR3 loop reads CASSLSLATYEQYF. Here the CDR3 DNA reads TGTGCCAGCAGCTTATCTCTTGCAACCTACGAGCAGTACTTC. Drawing the rest from reference TRBV7-2 and TRBJ2-7, the complete variable domain is GAGVSQSPSNKVTEKGKDVELRCDPISGHTALYWYRQSLGQGLEFLIYFQGNSAPDKSGLPSDRFSAERTGGSVSTLTIQRTQQEDSAVYLCASSLSLATYEQYFGPGTRLTVT.

This clonotype was seen ten or more times. The chain joins TRBV19 to TRBJ2-2; tentatively, D is TRBD2 (5 bases). The CDR3 length is 14 residues. CDR1 is LNHDA and CDR2 is SQIVND in the germline V gene (reference sequence). V lost 7 bases to trimming and J lost 4 bases, with 13 bases between them. As DNA, the CDR3 is TGTGCCAGTACACGTGAGGGTTTCACCGGGGAGCTGTTTTTT. Translating gives CASTREGFTGELFF.

The CDR3 sequence: CASRDTGQGGLSEQYF. CDR3 DNA: TGTGCCAGCAGAGATACAGGACAGGGAGGTCTGAGCGAGCAGTACTTC. The V gene is TRBV7-9, the J gene TRBJ2-7; 8 bases fit TRBD1. The V gene end was trimmed by 6 bases and the J gene end by 6 bases; junction bases not matched to a gene: 16. The CDR3 length is 16 residues. The V gene's germline CDR1 is SEHNR and CDR2 FQNEAQ (reference sequence).

The chain is built from TRBV5-1 and TRBJ2-5; TRBD2 aligns across 7 bases. This CDR3 has 14 amino acids. Germline V lookup: CDR1 SGHRS, CDR2 YFSETQ. Germline trimming cut 5 bases from V and 2 bases from J; bases unmatched to any gene: 6. For the CDR3, the DNA is TGCGCCAGCAGGGGAGCGGGGCCGCAAGAGACCCAGTACTTC. It translates to CASRGAGPQETQYF.

This clonotype was counted a few times. The V gene is TRBV18, the J gene TRBJ1-4, with D uncertain. The V gene's germline CDR1 is KGHSH and CDR2 LQKENI. CDR3 length equals 15 residues. Trimming removed 0 bases from V and 6 bases from J, with 11 bases in between. The CDR3 sequence: CASSPPEGLHEKLFF. Written as DNA, the CDR3 is TGTGCCAGCTCACCACCGGAAGGGTTACATGAAAAACTGTTTTTT.